Each of the 14 T cell receptor beta chains below was sequenced from the same sample in a study of post-analysis software for immune sequencing data. Broader study findings: Patients showed TRBV5-6, TRBV5-1 and TRBV20-1 among about five TRBV segments more frequent than in controls.

cDNA libraries of TCR beta carried unique molecular identifiers. TCRdb re-called the PCR reads with MiXCR, one entry per CDR3 protein. This table has 500,000 to 600,000 distinct CDR3 sequences, around 47% appearing once. For these receptors, no antigen is known. The sequenced sample consisted of blood. These receptors originate from a girl aged 5-17 years with multiple sclerosis.

V and J are TRBV2 and TRBJ1-2; D is perhaps TRBD1 (5 bases). In germline, CDR1 is SNHLY, CDR2 FYNNEI. Between the trimmed V and J ends, which lost 3 bases and 1 base, there was a span of 12 bases. CDR3 length: 15 residues. This chain's CDR3 is CASSDQGGYNYGYTF. The CDR3 DNA follows: TGTGCCAGCAGTGACCAGGGAGGGTATAACTATGGCTACACCTTC.

This sequence joins TRBV12-3 or TRBV12-4 and TRBJ2-4, with D perhaps TRBD1 or TRBD2 (5 bases each). V was shortened by 7 bases and J by 0 bases, with 10 bases between the two germline ends. The CDR3 runs 14 residues. The CDR3 loop reads CASTTGLAKNIQYF. The CDR3 DNA is TGTGCCAGCACCACGGGGCTAGCCAAAAACATTCAGTACTTC.

This clonotype was counted between two and nine times. J is TRBJ2-1 and V is TRBV5-1, with 8 bases fitting TRBD1. Germline-derived CDR1 and CDR2 are SGHRS and YFSETQ. V shed 4 bases, J shed 9 bases, and the junction held 12 bases outside the gene matches. This CDR3 is built from 15 residues. The CDR3 DNA follows: TGCGCCAGCAGCCCCGGGGGCCAGGGGGCGACTGAGCAGTTCTTC. Translated: CASSPGGQGATEQFF.

This clonotype came up many times. The rearrangement uses TRBV29-1 and TRBJ2-3; 9 nucleotides align to TRBD2. The germline V gene has CDR1 SQVTM and CDR2 ANQGSEA. The V segment lost 4 bases and the J segment 2 bases; nucleotides outside the gene matches: 4. The CDR3 contains 14 residues. The CDR3 is CSVGSGSLTDTQYF. CDR3 in DNA: TGCAGCGTTGGTAGCGGGAGCCTCACAGATACGCAGTATTTT.

This chain connects TRBV29-1 to TRBJ2-7; 12 bases map to TRBD2. The CDR3 runs 14 residues. Germline V gene lookup returns CDR1 SQVTM and CDR2 ANQGSEA. J gave up 3 bases and V 1 base, and 1 base lay outside the gene matches. The CDR3 DNA reads TGCAGCGTTGAAGGACTAGCGGGAGTCTACGAGCAGTACTTC. Translated, it gives CSVEGLAGVYEQYF.

V gene TRBV7-3 combines with J gene TRBJ2-1; no definite D call. The CDR3 extends over 14 amino acids. Germline CDR1 reads SGHTA; CDR2 reads FQGTGA. With 0 bases removed from V and 5 bases from J, the gap between germline ends came to 8 bases. CDR3 nucleotide sequence: TGTGCCAGCAGCTTAACGAAGGCAGACAATGAGCAGTTCTTC. Translating gives CASSLTKADNEQFF. The full variable domain, with the rest looked up from reference TRBV7-3 and TRBJ2-1, is GAGVSQTPSNKVTEKGKYVELRCDPISGHTALYWYRQSLGQGPEFLIYFQGTGAADDSGLPNDRFFAVRPEGSVSTLKIQRTERGDSAVYLCASSLTKADNEQFFGPGTRLTVL.

The chain couples TRBV27 to TRBJ2-7; TRBD2 is a possible D gene (6 bases). Germline V lookup: CDR1 MNHEY, CDR2 SMNVEV (reference sequence). Trimming took off 0 bases at V and 4 bases at J, with 13 bases between the two ends. This CDR3 region has 15 residues. This chain's CDR3 is CASSLSGGAPYEQYF. The CDR3 bases are TGTGCCAGCAGTTTATCTGGCGGGGCTCCTTACGAGCAGTACTTC.

The rearrangement uses TRBV4-1 and TRBJ2-5; no reliable D call. The CDR3 has 12 amino acids. V gave up 0 bases and J gave up 5 bases, with 4 bases separating them. Germline assignment: CDR1 MGHRA and CDR2 YSYEKL. In nucleotides, the CDR3 is TGCGCCAGCAGCCAAGAGTTGGAGACCCAGTACTTC. Amino acids: CASSQELETQYF.

Regarding this clonotype: Germline and junction disagree at one end, which may indicate a read error. V and J are TRBV7-7 and TRBJ2-1, with 14 bases aligning to TRBD2. The germline gives CDR1 SSHAT, CDR2 FNYEAQ (reference sequence). There are 16 residues in the CDR3. The CDR3 sequence: CASSVGLAGDYNEQFF. CDR3 coding DNA: TGTGCTAGCAGCGTGGGACTAGCGGGAGACTACAATGAGCAGTTCTTC. Variable domain in full (rest from reference TRBV7-7 and TRBJ2-1): GAGVSQSPRYKVTKRGQDVTLRCDPISSHATLYWYQQALGQGPEFLTYFNYEAQPDKSGLPSDRFSAERPEGSISTLTIQRTEQRDSAMYRCASSVGLAGDYNEQFFGPGTRLTVL.

This clonotype showed up just a few times. The chain combines TRBV12-3 or TRBV12-4 with TRBJ2-7, with 11 positions matching TRBD1. V lost 5 bases to trimming and J lost 0 bases; unmatched junction nucleotides: 12. This CDR3 region has 18 residues. CDR3 sequence reads: CASSLGGQGGKGSYEQYF. The CDR3 nucleotides are TGTGCCAGCAGTCTAGGGGGACAGGGGGGAAAAGGCTCCTACGAGCAGTACTTC.

There are a few counts of this clonotype. V and J are TRBV12-3 or TRBV12-4 and TRBJ2-1; 12 bases are shared with TRBD2. V trimming: 6 bases; J trimming: 6 bases; junction bases outside the gene matches: 6. This CDR3 contains 15 residues. The CDR3 spells CASRRTSGRFNEQFF. DNA of the CDR3: TGTGCCAGCAGGCGCACTAGCGGGAGGTTCAATGAGCAGTTCTTC.

The CDR3 nucleotides are TGCAGTGCCCCCACGGGGCTTAAGGCGAATGAGCAGTTCTTC. As protein: CSAPTGLKANEQFF. This rearrangement joins TRBV20-1 to TRBJ2-1; D tentatively fits TRBD1 or TRBD2 (5 bases each). This CDR3 spans 14 amino acids. CDR1 DFQATT and CDR2 SNEGSKA come from the germline V gene (reference sequence). Trimming left V 6 bases short and J 7 bases short, with 19 bases between.

This chain connects TRBV20-1 to TRBJ1-2; TRBD1 might be the D (6 bases). The CDR3 sequence is 14 residues long. Germline V gene sequence: CDR1 DFQATT, CDR2 SNEGSKA (reference sequence). The CDR3 sequence is CSARQGGAQVGYTF. In nucleotides, the CDR3 is TGCAGCGCCAGGCAAGGGGGGGCGCAGGTTGGCTACACCTTC.

This clonotype has a handful of counts. The chain uses TRBV28 and TRBJ2-4, with D perhaps TRBD1 (6 bases). In germline, CDR1 is MDHEN, CDR2 SYDVKM. Trimming removed 8 bases from V and 0 bases from J, with 14 bases in between. CDR3 length: 15 residues. The CDR3 nucleotides are TGTGCCAGCCACGAGAGGGGGTCAGCCAAAAACATTCAGTACTTC. It codes for CASHERGSAKNIQYF. The variable domain in full, with the rest retrieved from reference TRBV28 and TRBJ2-4, is DVKVTQSSRYLVKRTGEKVFLECVQDMDHENMFWYRQDPGLGLRLIYFSYDVKMKEKGDIPEGYSVSREKKERFSLILESASTNQTSMYLCASHERGSAKNIQYFGAGTRLSVL.